This is a list of T cell receptor beta chains from one sample in a study of blood T cells in healthy people across ages. TCRdb used MiXCR to reprocess the 5' RACE reads, holding one entry per CDR3 protein. Of 1.5 million to 2 million distinct CDR3 sequences listed, around 35% were seen once; the top ten hold around 11%. The sample was blood. The origin of the receptors is a woman in her twenties or thirties in good health. CDR3s include the opening cysteine and the closing phenylalanine or tryptophan. D genes are given only for firm matches. The size of a clone is reported for some rows only, either as once, few or many, or as a class for expanded clones.

j_call	clone_size	v_call	d_call	cdr3_aa	cdr3_nt
TRBJ2-5	.	TRBV4-1	TRBD1	CASSQADRGQGTQYF	TGCGCCAGCAGCCAAGCGGACAGGGGGCAAGGGACCCAGTACTTC
TRBJ2-5	.	TRBV27	.	CASSLNWGSDQYF	TGTGCCAGCAGTTTAAATTGGGGCAGCGACCAGTACTTC
TRBJ1-4	.	TRBV27	TRBD1	CASSSNLRQGVYEKLFF	TGTGCCAGCAGTTCCAACTTAAGACAGGGGGTTTATGAAAAACTGTTTTTT
TRBJ2-5	few	TRBV12-3/TRBV12-4	.	CASSLGPGATQYF	TGTGCCAGCAGTTTAGGCCCCGGGGCAACCCAGTACTTC
TRBJ2-5	.	TRBV7-9	.	CASSFTMGQETQYF	TGTGCCAGCAGCTTCACTATGGGGCAAGAGACCCAGTACTTC
TRBJ2-3	.	TRBV11-1	TRBD2	CASSPKGSGGLLTDTQYF	TGTGCCAGCAGCCCGAAGGGGAGCGGGGGACTCCTAACAGATACGCAGTATTTT
TRBJ2-3	.	TRBV27	.	CASSFGEGVTDTQYF	TGTGCCAGCAGTTTCGGGGAGGGGGTTACAGATACGCAGTATTTT
TRBJ2-1	.	TRBV6-5	TRBD1	CASSLPGTEEQFF	TGTGCCAGCAGCCTCCCGGGGACAGAAGAGCAGTTCTTC
TRBJ2-7	many	TRBV27	TRBD2	CASSQGLAETYEQYF	TGTGCCAGCAGTCAAGGACTAGCGGAGACCTACGAGCAGTACTTC
TRBJ2-5	.	TRBV30	TRBD2	CAWSAARGIGETQYF	TGTGCCTGGAGTGCCGCGCGGGGGATTGGAGAGACCCAGTACTTC
TRBJ1-1	.	TRBV27	.	CASSNKGDTEAFF	TGTGCCAGCAGTAACAAGGGGGACACTGAAGCTTTCTTT
TRBJ2-7	.	TRBV20-1	TRBD1	CSAPGQTSYEQYF	TGCAGTGCCCCGGGACAGACGTCCTACGAGCAGTACTTC
TRBJ2-1	few	TRBV9	.	CASSVRGLGEQFF	TGTGCCAGCAGCGTAAGGGGTCTCGGTGAGCAGTTCTTC
TRBJ1-3	.	TRBV27	.	CASSPSGAYSGNTIYF	TGTGCCAGCAGCCCCTCAGGGGCTTACTCTGGAAACACCATATATTTT
TRBJ2-5	.	TRBV9	.	CASSVVGLQETQYF	TGTGCCAGCAGCGTAGTGGGCTTACAAGAGACCCAGTACTTC
TRBJ2-3	few	TRBV20-1	.	CSALWLRVADTQYF	TGCAGTGCTCTTTGGCTGAGGGTAGCAGATACGCAGTATTTT
TRBJ2-7	.	TRBV10-1	.	CASREGYNSYEQYF	TGCGCCAGCAGGGAGGGGTATAACTCCTACGAGCAGTACTTC
TRBJ2-1	.	TRBV6-2/TRBV6-3	TRBD2	CATMSSGRAGGNEQFF	TGTGCCACCATGAGTAGCGGGAGGGCCGGGGGAAATGAGCAGTTCTTC
TRBJ2-1	.	TRBV6-2/TRBV6-3	.	CASSYLRAAHNEQFF	TGTGCCAGCAGTTACCTAAGGGCCGCCCACAATGAGCAGTTCTTC
TRBJ1-2	.	TRBV10-3	.	CAIGRGSETGYTF	TGTGCCATCGGTAGGGGTAGCGAAACAGGCTACACCTTC
TRBJ2-7	many	TRBV4-1	.	CASSQAGYQIYEQYF	TGCGCCAGCAGCCAAGCCGGTTACCAGATCTACGAGCAGTACTTC
TRBJ2-5	few	TRBV6-5	TRBD2	CASSLTSEEETQYF	TGTGCCAGCAGTTTGACTAGCGAAGAAGAGACCCAGTACTTC
TRBJ2-1	once	TRBV10-3	TRBD2	CAISESGTGGGQFF	TGTGCCATCAGTGAGTCGGGCACGGGAGGGGGACAGTTCTTC
TRBJ1-6	once	TRBV20-1	.	CSARDPRTVSSYNSPLHF	TGCAGTGCTAGAGATCCTCGGACGGTCAGCTCCTATAATTCACCCCTCCACTTT
TRBJ2-3	.	TRBV7-6	.	CASSPDLVADTQYF	TGTGCCAGCAGCCCTGACCTTGTTGCGGATACGCAGTATTTT
TRBJ2-5	.	TRBV5-6	.	CASSLGVMGETQYF	TGTGCCAGCAGCTTAGGGGTTATGGGAGAGACCCAGTACTTC
TRBJ1-2	.	TRBV4-1	.	CASSQEIQRSYGYTF	TGCGCCAGCAGCCAAGAGATCCAGCGGTCGTATGGCTACACCTTC
TRBJ2-5	few	TRBV12-3/TRBV12-4	TRBD1	CAGSPVRGQGKETQYF	TGTGCCGGCAGCCCCGTGAGGGGACAGGGGAAAGAGACCCAGTACTTC
TRBJ2-7	few	TRBV27	TRBD2	CASSLTSGDVRGYEQYF	TGTGCCAGCAGCCTGACTAGCGGGGACGTAAGGGGCTACGAGCAGTACTTC
TRBJ2-1	.	TRBV7-2	.	CASSPLSSGEQFF	TGTGCCAGCAGCCCACTGAGTAGTGGGGAGCAGTTCTTC
TRBJ2-1	.	TRBV6-5	TRBD2	CASSEREVSYNEQFF	TGTGCCAGCAGCGAGCGGGAGGTCTCCTACAATGAGCAGTTCTTC
TRBJ2-5	.	TRBV28	TRBD2	CASTHYSGSGETQYF	TGTGCCAGCACCCACTATAGCGGGAGCGGAGAGACCCAGTACTTC
TRBJ2-3	few	TRBV7-2	.	CASSLQGLGDYYTQYF	TGTGCCAGCAGCTTACAGGGACTCGGAGACTATTATACGCAGTATTTT
TRBJ2-2	many	TRBV4-2	.	CASSPGPGELFF	TGTGCCAGCAGCCCCGGCCCCGGGGAGCTGTTTTTT
TRBJ2-7	.	TRBV13	.	CASSLRGKTTALDEQYF	TGTGCCAGCAGCTTAAGGGGGAAAACCACCGCGCTAGACGAGCAGTACTTC
TRBJ2-5	few	TRBV7-9	.	CASSGIAETQYF	TGTGCCAGCAGCGGGATTGCGGAGACCCAGTACTTC
TRBJ2-7	.	TRBV5-1	TRBD2	CASNLQPLAEGRYEQYF	TGCGCCAGCAACCTACAGCCCCTAGCGGAGGGGCGCTACGAGCAGTACTTC
TRBJ2-3	few	TRBV4-1	.	CASQVGRTSTDTQYF	TGCGCCAGCCAAGTAGGGCGGACTAGCACAGATACGCAGTATTTT
TRBJ2-5	few	TRBV9	TRBD2	CASSGGSRLAGVGETQYF	TGTGCCAGCAGCGGAGGGTCGAGACTAGCGGGAGTGGGGGAGACCCAGTACTTC
TRBJ2-7	.	TRBV29-1	.	CSVEDPGGDRPDSYEQYF	TGCAGCGTTGAAGATCCGGGGGGAGACAGGCCCGACTCCTACGAGCAGTACTTC
TRBJ1-1	.	TRBV6-1	.	CATRKVSEAFF	TGTGCCACGCGAAAGGTTTCTGAAGCTTTCTTT
TRBJ2-2	.	TRBV20-1	.	CSAKLQGSGELFF	TGCAGTGCTAAATTACAGGGATCCGGGGAGCTGTTTTTT
TRBJ2-7	many	TRBV3-1	TRBD1	CASSRTGDHEQYF	TGTGCCAGCAGTCGGACAGGGGACCACGAGCAGTACTTC
TRBJ1-6	.	TRBV5-6	.	CASSPKQYNSPLHF	TGTGCCAGCAGCCCTAAGCAGTATAATTCACCCCTCCACTTT
TRBJ2-1	few	TRBV12-3/TRBV12-4	.	CASIPPGPSSYNEQFF	TGTGCCAGCATACCCCCGGGACCGAGCTCCTACAATGAGCAGTTCTTC
TRBJ2-7	.	TRBV7-9	TRBD2	CASSSSHLAGGSYEQYF	TGTGCCAGCAGCTCCTCTCATCTAGCGGGGGGGAGCTACGAGCAGTACTTC
TRBJ2-7	few	TRBV4-1	TRBD1	CTSSQGRDRDYEQYF	TGCACCAGCAGCCAAGGTCGGGACAGAGACTACGAGCAGTACTTC
TRBJ2-1	.	TRBV18	.	CASSPRGTYSYNEQFF	TGTGCCAGCTCACCACGGGGAACCTACTCCTACAATGAGCAGTTCTTC